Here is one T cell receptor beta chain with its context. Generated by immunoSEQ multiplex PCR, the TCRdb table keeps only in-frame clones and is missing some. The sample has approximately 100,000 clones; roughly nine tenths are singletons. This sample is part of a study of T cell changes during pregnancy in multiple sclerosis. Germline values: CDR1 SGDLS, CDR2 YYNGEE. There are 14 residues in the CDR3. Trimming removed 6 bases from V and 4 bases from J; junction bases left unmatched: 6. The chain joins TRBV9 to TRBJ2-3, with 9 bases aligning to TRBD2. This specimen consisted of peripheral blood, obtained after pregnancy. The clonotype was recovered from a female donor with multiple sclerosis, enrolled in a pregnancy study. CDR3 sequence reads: CASMGGGAADTQYF. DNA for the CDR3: TGTGCCAGCATGGGCGGGGGGGCCGCAGATACGCAGTATTTT.